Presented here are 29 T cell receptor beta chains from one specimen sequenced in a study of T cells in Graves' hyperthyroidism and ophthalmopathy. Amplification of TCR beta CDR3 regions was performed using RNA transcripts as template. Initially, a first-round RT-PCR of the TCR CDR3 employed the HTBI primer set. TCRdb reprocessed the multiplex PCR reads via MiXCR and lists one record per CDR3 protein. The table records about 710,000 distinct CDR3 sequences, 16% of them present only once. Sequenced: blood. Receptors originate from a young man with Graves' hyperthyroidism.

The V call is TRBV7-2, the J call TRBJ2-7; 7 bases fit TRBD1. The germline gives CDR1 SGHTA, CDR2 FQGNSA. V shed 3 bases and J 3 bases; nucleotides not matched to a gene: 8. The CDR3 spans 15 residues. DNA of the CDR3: TGTGCCAGCAGCTTTGTGCAGGGGGTAAGCTACGAGCAGTACTTC. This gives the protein CASSFVQGVSYEQYF.

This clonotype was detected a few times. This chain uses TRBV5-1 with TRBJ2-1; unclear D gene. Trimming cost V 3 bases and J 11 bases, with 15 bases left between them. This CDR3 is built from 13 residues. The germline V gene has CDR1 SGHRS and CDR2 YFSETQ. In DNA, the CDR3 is TGCGCCAGCAGCTCTAGGACCTTGCGGCAGCAGTTCTTC. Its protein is CASSSRTLRQQFF. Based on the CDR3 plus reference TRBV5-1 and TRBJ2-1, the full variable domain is KAGVTQTPRYLIKTRGQQVTLSCSPISGHRSVSWYQQTPGQGLQFLFEYFSETQRNKGNFPGRFSGRQFSNSRSEMNVSTLELGDSALYLCASSSRTLRQQFFGPGTRLTVL.

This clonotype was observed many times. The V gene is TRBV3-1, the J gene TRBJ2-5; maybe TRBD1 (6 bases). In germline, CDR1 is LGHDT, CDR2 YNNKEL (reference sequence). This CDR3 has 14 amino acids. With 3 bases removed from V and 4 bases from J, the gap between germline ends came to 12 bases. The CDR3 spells CASSQGARGETQYF. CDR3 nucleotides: TGTGCCAGCAGCCAGGGCGCCAGGGGAGAGACCCAGTACTTC.

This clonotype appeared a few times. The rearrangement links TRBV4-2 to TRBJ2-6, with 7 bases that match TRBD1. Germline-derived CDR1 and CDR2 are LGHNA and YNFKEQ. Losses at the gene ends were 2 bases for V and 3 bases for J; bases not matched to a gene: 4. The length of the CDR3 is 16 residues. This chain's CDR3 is CASSQPTGFGANVLTF. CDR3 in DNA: TGTGCCAGCAGCCAACCGACAGGGTTTGGGGCCAACGTCCTGACTTTC.

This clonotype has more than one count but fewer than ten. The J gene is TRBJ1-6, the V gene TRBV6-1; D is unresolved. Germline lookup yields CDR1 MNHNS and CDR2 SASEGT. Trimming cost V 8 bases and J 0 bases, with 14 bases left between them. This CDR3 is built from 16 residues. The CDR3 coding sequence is TGTGCCAGCTCCCGCGGGCCGAGCTCCTATAATTCACCCCTCCACTTT. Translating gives CASSRGPSSYNSPLHF.

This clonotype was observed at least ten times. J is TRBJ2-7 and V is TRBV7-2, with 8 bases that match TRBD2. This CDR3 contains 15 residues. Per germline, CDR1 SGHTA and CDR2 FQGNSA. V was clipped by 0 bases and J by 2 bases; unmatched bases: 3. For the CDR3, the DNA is TGTGCCAGCAGCTTAGCTCGGGGGGGGGCCTACGAGCAGTACTTC. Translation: CASSLARGGAYEQYF.

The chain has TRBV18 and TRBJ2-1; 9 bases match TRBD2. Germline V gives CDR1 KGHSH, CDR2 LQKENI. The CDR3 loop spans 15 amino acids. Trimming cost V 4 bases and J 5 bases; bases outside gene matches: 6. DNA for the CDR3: TGTGCCAGCTCACGTAGCGGGAGAGCCCACAATGAGCAGTTCTTC. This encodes CASSRSGRAHNEQFF.

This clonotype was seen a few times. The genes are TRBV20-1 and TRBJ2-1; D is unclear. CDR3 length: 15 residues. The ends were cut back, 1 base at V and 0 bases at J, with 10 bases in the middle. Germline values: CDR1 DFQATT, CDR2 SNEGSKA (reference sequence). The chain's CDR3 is CSARVLQSSYNEQFF. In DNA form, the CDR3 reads TGCAGTGCTAGAGTCTTACAGAGCTCCTACAATGAGCAGTTCTTC.

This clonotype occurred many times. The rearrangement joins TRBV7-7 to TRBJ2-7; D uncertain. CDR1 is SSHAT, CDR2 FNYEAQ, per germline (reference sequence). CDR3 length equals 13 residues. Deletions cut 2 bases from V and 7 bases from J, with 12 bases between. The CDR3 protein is CASSLSPMGEQYF. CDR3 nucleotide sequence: TGTGCCAGCAGCTTAAGTCCCATGGGGGAGCAGTACTTC.

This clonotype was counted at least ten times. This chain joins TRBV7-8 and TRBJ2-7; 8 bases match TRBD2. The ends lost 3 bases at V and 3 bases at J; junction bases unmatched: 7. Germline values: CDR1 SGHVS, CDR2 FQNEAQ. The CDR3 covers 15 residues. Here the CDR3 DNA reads TGTGCCAGCAGCTTCCGACTAGCGAATGGCTACGAGCAGTACTTC. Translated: CASSFRLANGYEQYF.

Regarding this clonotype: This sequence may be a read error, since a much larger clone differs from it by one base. In nucleotides, the CDR3 is TGTGCCAGCAGCCCAAAGCGGCTAGCGGGAGTCTACGAGCAGTACTTC. Amino acids: CASSPKRLAGVYEQYF. This chain joins TRBV9 and TRBJ2-7; 10 nucleotides match TRBD2. The CDR3 contains 16 residues. V lost 4 bases and J lost 3; bases outside the gene matches: 10. Germline lookup yields CDR1 SGDLS and CDR2 YYNGEE.

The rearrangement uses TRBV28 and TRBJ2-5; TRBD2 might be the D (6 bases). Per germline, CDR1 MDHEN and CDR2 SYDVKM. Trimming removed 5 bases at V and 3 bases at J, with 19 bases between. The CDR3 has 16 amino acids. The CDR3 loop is CASSLRPGLDKETQYF. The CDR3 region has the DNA TGTGCCAGCAGTCTCAGACCGGGACTCGACAAAGAGACCCAGTACTTC.

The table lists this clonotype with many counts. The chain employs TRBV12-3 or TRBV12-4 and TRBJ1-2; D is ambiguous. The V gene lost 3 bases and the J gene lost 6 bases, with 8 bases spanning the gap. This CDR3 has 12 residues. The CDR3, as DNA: TGTGCCAGCAGTTTGGGTCTACATGGCTACACCTTC. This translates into CASSLGLHGYTF.

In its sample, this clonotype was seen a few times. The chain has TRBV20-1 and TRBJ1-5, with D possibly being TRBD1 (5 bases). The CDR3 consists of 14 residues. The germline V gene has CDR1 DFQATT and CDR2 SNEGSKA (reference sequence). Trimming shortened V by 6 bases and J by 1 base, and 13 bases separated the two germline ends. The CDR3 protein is CSAGTEGSNQPQHF. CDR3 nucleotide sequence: TGCAGTGCGGGGACCGAGGGGAGCAATCAGCCCCAGCATTTT.

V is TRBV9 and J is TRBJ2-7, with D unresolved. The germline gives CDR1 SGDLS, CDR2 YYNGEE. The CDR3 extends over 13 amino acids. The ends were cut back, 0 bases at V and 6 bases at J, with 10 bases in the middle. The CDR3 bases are TGTGCCAGCAGCGTAGAGGGTGGTGCCGAGCAGTACTTC. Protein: CASSVEGGAEQYF.

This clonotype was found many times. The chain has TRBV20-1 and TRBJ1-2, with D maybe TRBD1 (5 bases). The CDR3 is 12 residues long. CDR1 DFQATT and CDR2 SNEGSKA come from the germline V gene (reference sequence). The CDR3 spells CSPRGNSYGYTF. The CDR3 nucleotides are TGCAGCCCCCGGGGGAATAGCTATGGCTACACCTTC.

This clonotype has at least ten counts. CDR3 loop: CASVSLAKNIQYF. DNA of the CDR3: TGTGCCAGTGTGAGTCTAGCCAAAAACATTCAGTACTTC. The V and J genes are TRBV27 and TRBJ2-4; no clear D gene. CDR1 is MNHEY and CDR2 is SMNVEV in the germline V gene (reference sequence). The CDR3 is 13 residues long. V gave up 9 bases and J gave up 0 bases, with 9 bases separating them.

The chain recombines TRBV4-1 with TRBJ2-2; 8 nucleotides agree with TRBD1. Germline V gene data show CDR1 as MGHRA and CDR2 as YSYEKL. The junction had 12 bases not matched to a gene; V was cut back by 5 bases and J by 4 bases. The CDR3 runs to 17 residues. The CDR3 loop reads CASSGRFQGASTGELFF. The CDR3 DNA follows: TGCGCCAGCAGCGGGCGGTTCCAGGGGGCTAGCACCGGGGAGCTGTTTTTT.

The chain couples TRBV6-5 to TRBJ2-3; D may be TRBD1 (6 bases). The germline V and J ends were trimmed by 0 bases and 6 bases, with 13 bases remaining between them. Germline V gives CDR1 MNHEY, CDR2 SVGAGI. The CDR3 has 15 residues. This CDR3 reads CASSYSRGSADTQYF. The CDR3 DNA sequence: TGTGCCAGCAGTTACTCCAGGGGTTCAGCGGATACGCAGTATTTT.

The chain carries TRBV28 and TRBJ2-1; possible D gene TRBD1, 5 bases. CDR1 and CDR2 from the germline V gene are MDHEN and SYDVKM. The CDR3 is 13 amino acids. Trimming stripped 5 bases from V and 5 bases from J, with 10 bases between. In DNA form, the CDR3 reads TGTGCCAGCAGTGTCGAAGGGGACAATGAGCAGTTCTTC. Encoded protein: CASSVEGDNEQFF.

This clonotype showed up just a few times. The CDR3 DNA follows: TGTGCCAGTAGTATAGGTAGCGGGAGTCGAGAGCAGTACTTC. Residues: CASSIGSGSREQYF. The rearrangement links TRBV19 to TRBJ2-7, with 9 positions matching TRBD2. Trimming at V came to 1 base and at J to 7 bases, leaving 5 bases not matched to a gene. The germline V gene has CDR1 LNHDA and CDR2 SQIVND (reference sequence). This CDR3 is built from 14 residues.

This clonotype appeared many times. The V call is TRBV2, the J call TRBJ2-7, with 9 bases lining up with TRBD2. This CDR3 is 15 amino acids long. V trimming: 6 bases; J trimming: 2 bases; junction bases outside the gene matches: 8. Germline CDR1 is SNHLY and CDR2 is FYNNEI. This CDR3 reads CASRFLAGFTYEQYF. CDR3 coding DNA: TGTGCCAGCAGGTTCCTAGCGGGATTCACCTACGAGCAGTACTTC. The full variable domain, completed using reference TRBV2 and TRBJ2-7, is EPEVTQTPSHQVTQMGQEVILRCVPISNHLYFYWYRQILGQKVEFLVSFYNNEISEKSEIFDDQFSVERPDGSNFTLKIRSTKLEDSAMYFCASRFLAGFTYEQYFGPGTRLTVT.

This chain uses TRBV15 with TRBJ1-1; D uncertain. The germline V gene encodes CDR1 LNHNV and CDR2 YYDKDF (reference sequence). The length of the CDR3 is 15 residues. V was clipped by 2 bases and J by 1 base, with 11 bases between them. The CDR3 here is CATSRSRTENTEAFF. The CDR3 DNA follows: TGTGCCACCAGCAGATCTAGGACTGAGAACACTGAAGCTTTCTTT.

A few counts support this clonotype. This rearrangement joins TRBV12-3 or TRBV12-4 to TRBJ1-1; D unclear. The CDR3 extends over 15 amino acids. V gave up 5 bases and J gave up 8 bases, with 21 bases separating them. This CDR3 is CASSITSTLIQEAFF. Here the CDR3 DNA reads TGTGCCAGCAGTATTACCTCGACTCTGATTCAGGAAGCTTTCTTT.

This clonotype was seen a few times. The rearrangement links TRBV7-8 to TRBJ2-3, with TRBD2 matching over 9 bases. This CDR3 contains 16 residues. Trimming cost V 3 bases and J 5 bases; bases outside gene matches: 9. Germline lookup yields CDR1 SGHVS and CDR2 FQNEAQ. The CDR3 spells CASSFALGTSQDTQYF. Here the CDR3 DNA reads TGTGCCAGCAGCTTCGCCCTCGGGACTAGCCAAGATACGCAGTATTTT.

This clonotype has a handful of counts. CDR3 protein: CASSLAATGYTF. Here the CDR3 DNA reads TGTGCCAGCAGCTTAGCCGCGACGGGCTACACCTTC. This chain connects TRBV7-9 to TRBJ1-2; D is uncertain. Trimming took 0 bases from V and 8 from J, leaving 7 bases between them. The length of the CDR3 is 12 residues. In germline, CDR1 is SEHNR, CDR2 FQNEAQ (reference sequence).

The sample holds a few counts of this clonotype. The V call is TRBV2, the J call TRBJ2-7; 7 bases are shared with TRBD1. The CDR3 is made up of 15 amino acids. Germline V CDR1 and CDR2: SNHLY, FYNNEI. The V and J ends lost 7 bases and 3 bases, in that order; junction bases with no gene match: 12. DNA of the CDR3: TGTGCCAGCACCTCACAGGGGATTTTAGGCTACGAGCAGTACTTC. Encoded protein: CASTSQGILGYEQYF.

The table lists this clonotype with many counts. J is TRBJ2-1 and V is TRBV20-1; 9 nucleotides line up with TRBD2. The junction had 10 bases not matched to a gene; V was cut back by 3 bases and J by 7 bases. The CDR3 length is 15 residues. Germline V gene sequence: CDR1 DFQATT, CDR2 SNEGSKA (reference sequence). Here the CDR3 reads CSASLGAGGPNEQFF. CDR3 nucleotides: TGCAGTGCTAGCTTGGGTGCGGGAGGGCCGAATGAGCAGTTCTTC.

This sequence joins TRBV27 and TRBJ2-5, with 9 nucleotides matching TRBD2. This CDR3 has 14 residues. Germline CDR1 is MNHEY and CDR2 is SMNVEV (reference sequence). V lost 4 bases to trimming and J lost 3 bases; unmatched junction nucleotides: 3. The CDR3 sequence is CASSSEREEETQYF. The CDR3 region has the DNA TGTGCCAGCAGTTCCGAGCGGGAGGAAGAGACCCAGTACTTC.